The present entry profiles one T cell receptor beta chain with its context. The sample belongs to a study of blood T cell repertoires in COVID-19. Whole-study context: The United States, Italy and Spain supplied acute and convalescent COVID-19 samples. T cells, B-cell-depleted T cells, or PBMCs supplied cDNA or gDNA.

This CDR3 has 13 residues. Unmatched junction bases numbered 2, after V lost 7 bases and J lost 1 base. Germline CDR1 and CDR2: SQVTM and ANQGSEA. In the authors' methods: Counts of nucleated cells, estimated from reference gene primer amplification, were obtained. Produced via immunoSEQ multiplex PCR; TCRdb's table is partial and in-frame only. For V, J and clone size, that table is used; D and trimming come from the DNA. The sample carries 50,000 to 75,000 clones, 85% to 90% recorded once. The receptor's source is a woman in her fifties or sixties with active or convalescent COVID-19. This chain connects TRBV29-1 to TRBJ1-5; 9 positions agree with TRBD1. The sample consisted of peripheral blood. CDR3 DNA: TGCAGCGCGGGACAGGGAAGCAATCAGCCCCAGCATTTT. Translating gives CSAGQGSNQPQHF. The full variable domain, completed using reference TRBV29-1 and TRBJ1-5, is SAVISQKPSRDICQRGTSLTIQCQVDSQVTMMFWYRQQPGQSLTLIATANQGSEATYESGFVIDKFPISRPNLTFSTLTVSNMSPEDSSIYLCSAGQGSNQPQHFGDGTRLSIL.